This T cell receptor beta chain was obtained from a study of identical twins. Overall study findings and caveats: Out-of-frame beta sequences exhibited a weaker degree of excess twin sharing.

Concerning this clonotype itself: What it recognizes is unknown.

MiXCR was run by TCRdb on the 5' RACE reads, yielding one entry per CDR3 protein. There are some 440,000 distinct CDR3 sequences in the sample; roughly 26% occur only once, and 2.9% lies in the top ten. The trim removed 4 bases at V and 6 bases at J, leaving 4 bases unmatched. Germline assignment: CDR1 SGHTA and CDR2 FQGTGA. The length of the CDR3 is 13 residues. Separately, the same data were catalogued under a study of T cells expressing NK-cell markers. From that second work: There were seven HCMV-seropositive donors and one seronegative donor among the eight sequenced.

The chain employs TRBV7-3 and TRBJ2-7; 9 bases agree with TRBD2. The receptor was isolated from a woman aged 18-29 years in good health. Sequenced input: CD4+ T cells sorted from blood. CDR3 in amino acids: CASSSGLAGEQYF. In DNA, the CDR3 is TGTGCCAGCAGCTCGGGACTAGCTGGCGAGCAGTACTTC. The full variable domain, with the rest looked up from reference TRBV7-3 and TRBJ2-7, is GAGVSQTPSNKVTEKGKYVELRCDPISGHTALYWYRQSLGQGPEFLIYFQGTGAADDSGLPNDRFFAVRPEGSVSTLKIQRTERGDSAVYLCASSSGLAGEQYFGPGTRLTVT.